Listed here are 10 T cell receptor beta chains from one sample, sequenced in a study of blood T cell repertoires in COVID-19. Sequencing used immunoSEQ multiplex PCR; TCRdb keeps in-frame clones, though not all of them. The table records approximately 210,000 clones, 84% of them present only once. Sequencing was carried out using peripheral blood. These receptors were obtained from a human donor in a cohort sampled during active COVID-19.

In its sample, this clone was seen once. V and J are TRBV5-1 and TRBJ2-1; 14 bases line up with TRBD2. J was trimmed by 7 bases and V by 4 bases; bases with no gene match: 4. This CDR3 region has 15 residues. Germline loops: CDR1 SGHRS, CDR2 YFSETQ. The CDR3 region is CASSGTSGGGNEQFF. CDR3 coding DNA: TGCGCCAGCAGCGGGACTAGCGGGGGCGGGAATGAGCAGTTCTTC.

The chain employs TRBV6-5 and TRBJ1-1; TRBD1 might be the D (5 bases). CDR3 length: 14 residues. Trimming shortened V by 5 bases and J by 13 bases, and 23 bases separated the two germline ends. Per the germline V gene, CDR1 is MNHEY and CDR2 is SVGAGI. This chain's CDR3 is CASSPARTMGGFFF. The CDR3, as DNA: TGTGCCAGCAGTCCCGCGCGGACAATGGGAGGTTTTTTCTTT.

The chain carries TRBV5-1 and TRBJ2-7; tentative D call: TRBD2 (6 bases). V was pared by 4 bases and J by 5 bases, with 10 bases between. CDR3 length: 12 residues. Germline CDR1 is SGHRS and CDR2 is YFSETQ. CDR3 region: CASSPAGNEQYF. The DNA of the CDR3 is TGCGCCAGCAGCCCGGCGGGGAACGAGCAGTACTTC.

V is TRBV3-1 (or the pseudogene TRBV3-2) and J is TRBJ2-3; 7 bases fit TRBD2. CDR1 LGHDT and CDR2 YNNKEL come from the germline V gene (reference sequence). This CDR3 comprises 11 residues. V lost 8 bases and J lost 8; bases outside the gene matches: 4. In DNA form, the CDR3 reads TGTGCCAGCTCCGAGCGGGGTACGCAGTATTTT. Its protein product is CASSERGTQYF.

This chain connects TRBV5-6 to TRBJ2-3; 8 positions match TRBD2. Trimming removed 4 bases from V and 2 bases from J; junction bases left unmatched: 3. The CDR3 contains 14 residues. Germline CDR1 SGHDT, CDR2 YYEEEE. CDR3 loop: CASSPGLATDTQYF. The CDR3 DNA reads as TGTGCCAGCAGCCCCGGACTAGCCACAGATACGCAGTATTTT.

DNA for the CDR3: TGTGCCAGCAGGGGAGTAGCGGGAACGAACATTCAGTACTTC. Amino acid sequence: CASRGVAGTNIQYF. V and J are TRBV3-1 (or the pseudogene TRBV3-2) and TRBJ2-4; 8 bases align to TRBD2. The CDR3 has 14 residues. V was pared by 6 bases and J by 7 bases, with 8 bases of the junction left unmatched. Germline lookup yields CDR1 LGHDT and CDR2 YNNKEL (reference sequence).

V is TRBV7-2 and J is TRBJ1-3, with 7 bases identical to TRBD1. Germline V gives CDR1 SGHTA, CDR2 FQGNSA. J lost 4 bases, V lost 1 base, and 10 bases had no gene match. This CDR3 is 17 amino acids long. CDR3 DNA: TGTGCCAGCAGCTTAGTCCCCCAAGGGGGCGGCGGAAACACCATATATTTT. Amino acids: CASSLVPQGGGGNTIYF.

The V and J genes are TRBV2 and TRBJ1-1; no definite D call. V was cut by 5 bases and J by 1 base, with 14 bases left in between. This CDR3 region has 15 residues. Germline V gene sequence: CDR1 SNHLY, CDR2 FYNNEI. The CDR3 here is CASSSGFRENTEAFF. The CDR3 DNA sequence: TGTGCCAGCAGTTCGGGATTTAGGGAGAACACTGAAGCTTTCTTT.

In nucleotides, the CDR3 is TGTGCCAGCAGCTTACGGGGGGACGACACTGAAGCTTTCTTT. Amino acids: CASSLRGDDTEAFF. The chain links TRBV7-9 to TRBJ1-1; D perhaps matches TRBD1 (5 bases). This CDR3 has 14 residues. Germline V gene lookup returns CDR1 SEHNR and CDR2 FQNEAQ (reference sequence). The V end was cut by 2 bases, the J end by 3 bases, with 10 bases between. Variable domain in full (rest from reference TRBV7-9 and TRBJ1-1): DTGVSQNPRHKITKRGQNVTFRCDPISEHNRLYWYRQTLGQGPEFLTYFQNEAQLEKSRLLSDRFSAERPKGSFSTLEIQRTEQGDSAMYLCASSLRGDDTEAFFGQGTRLTVV.

V gene TRBV20-1 combines with J gene TRBJ1-4, with 7 positions matching TRBD1. CDR1 and CDR2 from the germline V gene are DFQATT and SNEGSKA (reference sequence). The CDR3 totals 18 residues. Trimming removed 3 bases from V and 0 bases from J; junction bases left unmatched: 13. CDR3 bases: TGCAGTGCTAGTCCCCCTCACCCGGGACAGACAACTAATGAAAAACTGTTTTTT. Translation gives CSASPPHPGQTTNEKLFF.